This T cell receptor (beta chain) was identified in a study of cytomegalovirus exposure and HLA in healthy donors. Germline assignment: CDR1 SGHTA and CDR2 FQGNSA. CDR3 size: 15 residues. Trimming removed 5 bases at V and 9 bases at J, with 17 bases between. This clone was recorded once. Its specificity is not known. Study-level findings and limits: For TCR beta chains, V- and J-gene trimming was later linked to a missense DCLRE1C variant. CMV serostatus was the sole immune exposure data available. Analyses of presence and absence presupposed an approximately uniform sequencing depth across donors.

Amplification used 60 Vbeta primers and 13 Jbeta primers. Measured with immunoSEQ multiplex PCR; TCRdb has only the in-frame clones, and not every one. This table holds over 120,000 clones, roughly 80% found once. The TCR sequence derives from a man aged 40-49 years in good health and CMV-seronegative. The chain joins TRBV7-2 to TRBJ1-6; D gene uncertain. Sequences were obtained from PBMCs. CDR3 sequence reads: CASSRGQPELSPLHF. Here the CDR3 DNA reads TGTGCCAGCAGCAGAGGGCAGCCTGAACTTTCACCCCTCCACTTT.